These T cell receptor beta chains were read from a single sample in a study of immune heterogeneity within non-small cell lung tumors. TCRdb ran MiXCR on the multiplex PCR reads and lists one entry per CDR3 protein. The sample includes just over 4,500 distinct CDR3 sequences, around 20% seen only once; the top ten take around 9.9%. Material for sequencing was lung tumor tissue. The receptors originated from a man in his 60s with non-small cell lung cancer. The CDR3 runs from the conserved cysteine through the conserved F or W. D genes are given only for firm matches. Where a row states a size, it is once, few, many or the class of an expanded clone; other rows omit it.

D gene | clone size | J gene | V gene | CDR3 protein | CDR3 DNA
. | . | TRBJ2-5 | TRBV20-1 | CSARVGTKQETQYF | TGCAGTGCTAGAGTGGGGACAAAACAAGAGACCCAGTACTTC
. | few | TRBJ1-5 | TRBV20-1 | CSAIFPTDSSNQPQHF | TGCAGTGCTATATTCCCCACGGACAGTAGCAATCAGCCCCAGCATTTT
. | medium-sized | TRBJ1-5 | TRBV19 | CASSISVFQPQHF | TGTGCCAGTAGTATTTCAGTATTTCAGCCCCAGCATTTT
. | . | TRBJ2-7 | TRBV6-1 | CASSRPQGEQYF | TGTGCCAGCAGTCGACCCCAGGGTGAGCAGTACTTC
. | . | TRBJ2-7 | TRBV27 | CASRDNFGSYEQYF | TGTGCCAGCAGGGACAATTTCGGGAGCTACGAGCAGTACTTC
. | medium-sized | TRBJ1-2 | TRBV20-1 | CSAGPAQVGYTF | TGCAGTGCTGGGCCGGCTCAGGTTGGCTACACCTTC
. | few | TRBJ2-1 | TRBV18 | CASSLLAVSSYNEQFF | TGTGCCAGCTCACTTTTAGCGGTTAGCTCCTACAATGAGCAGTTCTTC
. | medium-sized | TRBJ2-3 | TRBV10-3 | CAISGRGSDRTDTQYF | TGTGCCATCAGTGGCCGGGGGTCGGACCGCACAGATACGCAGTATTTT
. | medium-sized | TRBJ2-2 | TRBV12-5 | CASGLPRVVGELFF | TGTGCTAGTGGTTTGCCAAGGGTAGTCGGGGAGCTGTTTTTT
. | few | TRBJ1-2 | TRBV18 | CASSPMMQDYGYTF | TGTGCCAGCTCACCAATGATGCAGGACTATGGCTACACCTTC
TRBD1 | few | TRBJ2-2 | TRBV9 | CASSPPLWTGGLNTGELFF | TGTGCCAGCAGCCCCCCACTATGGACAGGGGGCTTGAACACCGGGGAGCTGTTTTTT
. | . | TRBJ1-2 | TRBV2 | CASIGTQYYGYTF | TGTGCCAGCATAGGTACACAATACTATGGCTACACCTTC
TRBD1 | . | TRBJ1-2 | TRBV20-1 | CSARNTGEADGYTF | TGCAGTGCTAGGAATACAGGGGAGGCAGATGGCTACACCTTC
. | few | TRBJ1-1 | TRBV24-1 | CATSWGTEAFF | TGTGCCACCAGTTGGGGCACTGAAGCTTTCTTT
. | medium-sized | TRBJ1-1 | TRBV27 | CASSLGGGGGTEAFF | TGTGCCAGCAGTTTGGGGGGCGGGGGCGGGACTGAAGCTTTCTTT
TRBD2 | . | TRBJ2-7 | TRBV7-3 | CASSSELAVEEQYF | TGTGCCAGCAGCTCGGAACTAGCGGTAGAAGAGCAGTACTTC
. | medium-sized | TRBJ1-1 | TRBV12-5 | CASGLGERVGEAFF | TGTGCTAGTGGTTTGGGAGAAAGGGTGGGTGAAGCTTTCTTT
TRBD1 | few | TRBJ1-2 | TRBV20-1 | CSAREWDRGLSFFRGYTF | TGCAGTGCTAGAGAATGGGACAGGGGGCTATCATTTTTTCGTGGCTACACCTTC
. | . | TRBJ2-5 | TRBV12-3/TRBV12-4 | CASSLPETQETQYF | TGTGCCAGCAGTTTACCGGAGACACAAGAGACCCAGTACTTC
TRBD1 | large | TRBJ1-2 | TRBV7-9 | CASSDPGQGGGYTF | TGTGCCAGCAGCGACCCTGGACAGGGCGGCGGCTACACCTTC
. | large | TRBJ1-2 | TRBV28 | CASSPPLTVLSNYGYTF | TGTGCCAGCAGTCCCCCTCTGACAGTCCTATCCAACTATGGCTACACCTTC
TRBD1 | . | TRBJ2-7 | TRBV12-3/TRBV12-4 | CASRAGTVVYEQYF | TGTGCCAGCAGGGCCGGGACAGTGGTTTACGAGCAGTACTTC
TRBD2 | . | TRBJ2-1 | TRBV14 | CASSNIAGGKNNEQFF | TGTGCCAGCAGCAACATAGCGGGAGGGAAAAACAATGAGCAGTTCTTC
. | few | TRBJ2-6 | TRBV5-1 | CASSPQTGDYSGANVLTF | TGCGCCAGCAGCCCCCAAACAGGGGACTACTCTGGGGCCAACGTCCTGACTTTC
TRBD2 | few | TRBJ2-7 | TRBV28 | CASHTSVNSYEQYF | TGTGCCAGCCATACTAGCGTGAACTCCTACGAGCAGTACTTC
. | medium-sized | TRBJ2-7 | TRBV7-9 | CASSHGTAYEQYF | TGTGCCAGCAGCCACGGGACTGCCTACGAGCAGTACTTC
. | few | TRBJ2-1 | TRBV11-2 | CASSLGEIARNNEQFF | TGTGCCAGCAGCTTAGGAGAGATAGCCAGAAACAATGAGCAGTTCTTC
. | few | TRBJ2-7 | TRBV18 | CASSANSGSSYEQYF | TGTGCCAGCTCAGCCAACTCGGGGAGCTCCTACGAGCAGTACTTC
. | medium-sized | TRBJ2-1 | TRBV20-1 | CSARGYRDSYNEQFF | TGCAGTGCCAGGGGCTACCGGGATTCCTACAATGAGCAGTTCTTC
TRBD1 | medium-sized | TRBJ2-3 | TRBV20-1 | CSGLGQDSTDTQYF | TGCAGTGGGCTGGGACAGGACAGCACAGATACGCAGTATTTT
. | medium-sized | TRBJ2-7 | TRBV20-1 | CSASPFSEQYF | TGCAGTGCTAGCCCGTTTAGCGAGCAGTACTTC
. | . | TRBJ2-4 | TRBV6-1 | CASSGGRDITVLAKNIQYF | TGTGCCAGCAGTGGAGGAAGGGACATAACCGTTCTAGCCAAAAACATTCAGTACTTC
TRBD1 | . | TRBJ1-1 | TRBV18 | CASSPGQSRGNTEAFF | TGTGCCAGCTCACCGGGACAGTCGAGAGGGAACACTGAAGCTTTCTTT
TRBD1 | medium-sized | TRBJ1-2 | TRBV28 | CASSFRTGTGLLGYTF | TGTGCCAGCAGTTTTCGGACCGGGACAGGGTTGTTAGGCTACACCTTC
TRBD2 | few | TRBJ2-1 | TRBV29-1 | CSVGGGVSNEQFF | TGCAGCGTTGGGGGGGGGGTCAGTAATGAGCAGTTCTTC
. | few | TRBJ1-6 | TRBV15 | CATSRDGGGGNSPLHF | TGTGCCACCAGCAGAGATGGGGGAGGGGGGAATTCACCCCTCCACTTT
. | medium-sized | TRBJ1-1 | TRBV2 | CASSEVMNTEAFF | TGTGCCAGCAGTGAAGTGATGAACACTGAAGCTTTCTTT
TRBD1 | . | TRBJ1-2 | TRBV3-1 | CASSPLQGANGYTF | TGTGCCAGCAGCCCGTTACAGGGGGCGAATGGCTACACCTTC
TRBD2 | . | TRBJ2-1 | TRBV20-1 | CSARTASGRSSYNEQFF | TGCAGTGCTAGAACAGCTAGCGGCCGGAGCTCCTACAATGAGCAGTTCTTC
. | . | TRBJ2-3 | TRBV20-1 | CSAHDFHDTDTQYF | TGCAGTGCACACGACTTCCACGACACAGATACGCAGTATTTT
. | few | TRBJ2-1 | TRBV3-1 | CASSPGPHYNEQFF | TGTGCCAGCAGCCCGGGACCCCACTACAATGAGCAGTTCTTC
TRBD2 | . | TRBJ2-3 | TRBV13 | CASSAGLAATDTQYF | TGTGCCAGCAGCGCGGGACTAGCGGCCACAGATACGCAGTATTTT